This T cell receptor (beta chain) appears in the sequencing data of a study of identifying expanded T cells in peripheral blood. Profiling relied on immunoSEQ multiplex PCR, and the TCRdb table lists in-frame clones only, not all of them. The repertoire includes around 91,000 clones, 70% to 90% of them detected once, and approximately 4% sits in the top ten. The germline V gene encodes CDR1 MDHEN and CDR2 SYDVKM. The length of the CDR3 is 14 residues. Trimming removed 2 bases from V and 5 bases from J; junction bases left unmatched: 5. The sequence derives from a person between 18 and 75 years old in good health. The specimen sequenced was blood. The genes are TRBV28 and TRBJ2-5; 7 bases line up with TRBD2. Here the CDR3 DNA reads TGTGCCAGCAGTTTAGGGCGGGGGATGGAGACCCAGTACTTC. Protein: CASSLGRGMETQYF.